The present entry profiles one TCR beta chain with its context. Its specificity is unknown. Produced via immunoSEQ multiplex PCR; TCRdb's table is partial and in-frame only. The repertoire holds some 80,000 clones, about 87% seen once, with roughly 10% in the top ten. The entry originates in a study of T cell responses to AZD1222 COVID-19 vaccine. Study-level results: Donors were chiefly white British, with a greater number of females, and clonal diversity was perhaps underestimated.

The V gene's germline CDR1 is LGHDT and CDR2 YNNKEL (reference sequence). CDR3 length: 12 residues. Trimming removed 0 bases at V and 9 bases at J, with 6 bases between. The sequencing here drew on peripheral blood, taken 28 days after the second dose of the MenACWY control vaccine. The chain uses TRBV3-1 (or the pseudogene TRBV3-2) and TRBJ2-1, with D unclear. The source of this sequence is an adult who received the MenACWY meningococcal vaccine as a control. Written as DNA, the CDR3 is TGTGCCAGCAGCCAAGATCCCCCTGAGCAGTTCTTC. Amino acid sequence: CASSQDPPEQFF.